The entry below gives a single TCR beta chain sequence along with its context. Its specificity is unknown. This sample is part of a study of cytomegalovirus exposure and HLA in healthy donors. Broader study findings: Later on, an analysis found that several of the most significant clusters appeared to be linked to common viral pathogens, which included parvovirus B19. Confirmation was obtained in vitro that a few CMV-associated chains are specific for CMV antigens. Later analysis indicated greater clonal expansion among HLA-associated TCR beta chains than among equally common other chains.

Germline V gene lookup returns CDR1 MDHEN and CDR2 SYDVKM. The CDR3 runs to 14 residues. Trimming at V came to 8 bases and at J to 3 bases, leaving 8 bases not matched to a gene. Use of 60 Vbeta and 13 Jbeta primers characterized the PCR. Original data processing: A follow-up analysis tallied about 80 million unique TCR beta chains, 8.5 million to 14 million shared. Data came from immunoSEQ multiplex PCR; TCRdb stores just in-frame clones and leaves some out. That table furnishes V, J and clone size, whereas the DNA furnished D and trimming. This table holds about 160,000 clones, more than 75% found once.

Material: PBMCs. The V and J genes are TRBV28 and TRBJ2-7; TRBD1 matches 9 bases. This TCR was recovered from a man aged 18 to 30 in good health and CMV-seropositive. CDR3 loop: CASWPGQGIYEQYF. CDR3 bases: TGTGCCAGCTGGCCGGGACAGGGAATCTACGAGCAGTACTTC.